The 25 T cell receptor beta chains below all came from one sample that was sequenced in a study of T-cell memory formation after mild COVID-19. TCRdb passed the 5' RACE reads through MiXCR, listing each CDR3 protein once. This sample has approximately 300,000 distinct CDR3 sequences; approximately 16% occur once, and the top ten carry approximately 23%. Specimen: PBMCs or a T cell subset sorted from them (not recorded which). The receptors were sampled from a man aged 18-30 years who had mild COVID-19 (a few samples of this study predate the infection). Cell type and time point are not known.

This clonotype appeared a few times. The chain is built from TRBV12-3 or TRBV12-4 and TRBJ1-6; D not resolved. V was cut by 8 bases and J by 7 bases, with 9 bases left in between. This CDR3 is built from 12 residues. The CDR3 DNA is TGTGCCAGCCAACCCGGGAATTCACCCCTCCACTTT. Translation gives CASQPGNSPLHF.

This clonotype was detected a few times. The CDR3 bases are TGTGCCAGCAGCTCGGGGGTTACCTCCTACGAGCAGTACTTC. Translation: CASSSGVTSYEQYF. The chain combines TRBV11-2 with TRBJ2-7; TRBD2 might be the D (6 bases). Germline CDR1 and CDR2: SGHAT and FQNNGV. Trimming left V 4 bases short and J 0 bases short, with 10 bases between. This CDR3 contains 14 residues.

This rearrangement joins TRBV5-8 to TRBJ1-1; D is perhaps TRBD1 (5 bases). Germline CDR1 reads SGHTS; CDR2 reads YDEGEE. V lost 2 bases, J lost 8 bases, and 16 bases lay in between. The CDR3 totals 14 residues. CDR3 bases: TGTGCCAGCAGCTTCAACGGGGGACGTTCAGAAGCTTTCTTT. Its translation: CASSFNGGRSEAFF.

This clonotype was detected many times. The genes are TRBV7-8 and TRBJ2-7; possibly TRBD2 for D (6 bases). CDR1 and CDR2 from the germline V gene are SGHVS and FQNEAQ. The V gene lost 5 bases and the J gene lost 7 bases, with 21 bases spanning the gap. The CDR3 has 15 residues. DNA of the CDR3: TGTGCCAGCAGCCCCACGGAGGGCGTATCGCGGGAGCAGTACGTC. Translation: CASSPTEGVSREQYV.

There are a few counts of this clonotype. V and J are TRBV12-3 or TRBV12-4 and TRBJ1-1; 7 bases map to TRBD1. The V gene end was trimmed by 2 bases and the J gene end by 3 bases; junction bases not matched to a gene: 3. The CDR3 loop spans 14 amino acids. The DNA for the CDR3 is TGTGCCAGCAGTTTAAGACAGGGATACACTGAAGCTTTCTTT. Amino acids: CASSLRQGYTEAFF.

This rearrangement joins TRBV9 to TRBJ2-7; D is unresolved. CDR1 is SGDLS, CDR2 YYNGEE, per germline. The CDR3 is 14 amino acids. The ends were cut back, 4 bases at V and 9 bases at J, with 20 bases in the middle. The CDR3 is CASSPRDPDLGQYF. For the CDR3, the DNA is TGTGCCAGCAGCCCCCGAGACCCCGACCTTGGGCAGTACTTC.

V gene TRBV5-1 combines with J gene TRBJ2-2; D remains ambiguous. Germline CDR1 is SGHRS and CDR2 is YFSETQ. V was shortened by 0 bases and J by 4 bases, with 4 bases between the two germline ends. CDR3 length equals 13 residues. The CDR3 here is CASSLVPTGELFF. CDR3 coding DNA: TGCGCCAGCAGCTTGGTTCCCACCGGGGAGCTGTTTTTT.

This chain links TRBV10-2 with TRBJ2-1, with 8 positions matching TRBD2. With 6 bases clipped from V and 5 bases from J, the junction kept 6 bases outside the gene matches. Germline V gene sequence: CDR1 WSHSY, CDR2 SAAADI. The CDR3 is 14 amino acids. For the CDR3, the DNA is TGCGCCAGCAGCCGACTAGCGCCCAACAATGAGCAGTTCTTC. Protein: CASSRLAPNNEQFF.

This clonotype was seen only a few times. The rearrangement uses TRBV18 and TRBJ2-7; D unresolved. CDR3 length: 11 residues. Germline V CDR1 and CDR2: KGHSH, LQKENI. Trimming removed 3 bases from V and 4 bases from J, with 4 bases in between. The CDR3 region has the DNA TGTGCCAGCTCACCGGGGTACGAGCAGTACGTC. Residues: CASSPGYEQYV.

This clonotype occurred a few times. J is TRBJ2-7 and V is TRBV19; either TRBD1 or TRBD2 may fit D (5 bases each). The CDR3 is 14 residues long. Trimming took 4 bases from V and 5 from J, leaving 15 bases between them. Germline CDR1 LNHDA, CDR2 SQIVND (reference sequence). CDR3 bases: TGTGCCAGTAGTACACAACTAGGGGTGGACGAGCAGTACGTC. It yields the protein CASSTQLGVDEQYV.

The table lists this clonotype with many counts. The CDR3 loop reads CASSTQGARGQPQHF. CDR3 sequence (DNA): TGTGCCAGCAGTACACAGGGGGCGCGAGGTCAGCCCCAGCATTTT. The V gene is TRBV12-3 or TRBV12-4, the J gene TRBJ1-5; TRBD1 agrees at 9 bases. Unmatched junction bases numbered 8, after V lost 5 bases and J lost 6 bases. This CDR3 comprises 15 residues.

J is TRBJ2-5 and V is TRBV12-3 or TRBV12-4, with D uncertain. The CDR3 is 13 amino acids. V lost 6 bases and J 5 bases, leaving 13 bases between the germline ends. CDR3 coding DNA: TGTGCCAGCAGGTCCTTGGGTGGGGAGACCCAGTACTTC. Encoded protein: CASRSLGGETQYF.

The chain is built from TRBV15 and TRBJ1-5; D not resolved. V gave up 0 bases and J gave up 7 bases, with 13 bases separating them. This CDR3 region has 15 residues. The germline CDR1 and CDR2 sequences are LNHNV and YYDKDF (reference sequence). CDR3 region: CATSRDPVAGQPQHF. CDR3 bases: TGTGCCACCAGCAGAGATCCCGTAGCTGGACAGCCCCAGCATTTT.

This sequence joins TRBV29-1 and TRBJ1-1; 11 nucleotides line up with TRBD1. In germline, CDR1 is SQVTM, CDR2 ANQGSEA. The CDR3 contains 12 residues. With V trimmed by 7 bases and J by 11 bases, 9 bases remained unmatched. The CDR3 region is CSEATGQGAAFF. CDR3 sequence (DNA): TGCAGCGAAGCGACCGGACAGGGGGCGGCTTTCTTT.

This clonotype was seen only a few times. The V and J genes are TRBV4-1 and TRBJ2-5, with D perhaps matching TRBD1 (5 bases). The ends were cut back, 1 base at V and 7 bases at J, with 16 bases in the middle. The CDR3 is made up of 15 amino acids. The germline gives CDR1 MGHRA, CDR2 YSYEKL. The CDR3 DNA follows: TGCGCCAGCAGCCAAGTGCAGGGCGGTTTGGGGACCCAGTACTTC. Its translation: CASSQVQGGLGTQYF.

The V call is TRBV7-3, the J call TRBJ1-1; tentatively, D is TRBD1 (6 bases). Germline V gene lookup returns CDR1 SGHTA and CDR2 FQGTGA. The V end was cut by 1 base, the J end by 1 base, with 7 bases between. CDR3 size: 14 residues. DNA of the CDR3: TGTGCCAGCAGCTTAATAGGGGGGAACACTGAAGCTTTCTTT. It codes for CASSLIGGNTEAFF.

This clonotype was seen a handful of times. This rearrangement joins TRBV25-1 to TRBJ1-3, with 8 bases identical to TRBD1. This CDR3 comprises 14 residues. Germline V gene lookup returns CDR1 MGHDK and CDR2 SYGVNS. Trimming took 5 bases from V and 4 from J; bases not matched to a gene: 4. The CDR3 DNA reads TGTGCCAGCAGTACCGGGACAGGAGGAAACACCATATATTTT. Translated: CASSTGTGGNTIYF.

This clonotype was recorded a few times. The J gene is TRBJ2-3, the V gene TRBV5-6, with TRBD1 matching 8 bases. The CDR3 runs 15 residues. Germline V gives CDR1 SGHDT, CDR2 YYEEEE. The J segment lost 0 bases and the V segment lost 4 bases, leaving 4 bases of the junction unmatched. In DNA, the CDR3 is TGTGCCAGCAGCCTCAACAGGGGGAGCACAGATACGCAGTATTTT. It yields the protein CASSLNRGSTDTQYF. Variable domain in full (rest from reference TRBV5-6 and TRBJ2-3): DAGVTQSPTHLIKTRGQQVTLRCSPKSGHDTVSWYQQALGQGPQFIFQYYEEEERQRGNFPDRFSGHQFPNYSSELNVNALLLGDSALYLCASSLNRGSTDTQYFGPGTRLTVL.

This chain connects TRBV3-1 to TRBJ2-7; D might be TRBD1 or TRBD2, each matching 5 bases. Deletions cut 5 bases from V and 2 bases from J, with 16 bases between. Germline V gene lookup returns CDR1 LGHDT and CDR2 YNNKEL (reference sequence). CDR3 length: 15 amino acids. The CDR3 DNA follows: TGTGCCAGCAGCTTTTACCCCGTGGGGGCCTACGAGCAGTACTTC. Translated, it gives CASSFYPVGAYEQYF.

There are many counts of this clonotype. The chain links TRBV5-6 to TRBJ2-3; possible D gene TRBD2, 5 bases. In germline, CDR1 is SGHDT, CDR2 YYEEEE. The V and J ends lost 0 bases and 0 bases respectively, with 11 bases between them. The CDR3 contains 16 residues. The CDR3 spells CASSLVAGVSTDTQYF. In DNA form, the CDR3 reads TGTGCCAGCAGCTTGGTTGCGGGCGTTAGCACAGATACGCAGTATTTT.

The CDR3 DNA reads as TGTGCCAGCAGCCCCGAGTCAAGTTGGGGGATCGGAGGCTACACCTTC. It translates to CASSPESSWGIGGYTF. The genes are TRBV11-2 and TRBJ1-2, with a tentative D call TRBD1 (5 bases). Trimming took 5 bases from V and 8 from J, leaving 24 bases between them. CDR3 length equals 16 residues. Germline V gives CDR1 SGHAT, CDR2 FQNNGV.

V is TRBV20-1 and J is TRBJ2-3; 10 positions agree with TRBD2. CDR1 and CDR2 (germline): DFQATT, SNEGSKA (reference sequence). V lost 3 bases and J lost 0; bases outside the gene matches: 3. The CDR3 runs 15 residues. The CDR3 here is CSARLAGASTDTQYF. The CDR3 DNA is TGCAGTGCTAGGCTAGCGGGGGCAAGCACAGATACGCAGTATTTT.

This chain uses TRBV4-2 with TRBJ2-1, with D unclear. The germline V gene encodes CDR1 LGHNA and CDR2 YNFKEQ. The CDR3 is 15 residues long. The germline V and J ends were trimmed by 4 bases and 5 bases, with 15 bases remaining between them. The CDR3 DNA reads TGTGCCAGCAGCCCCCTTTCCATTGGCAACAATGAGCAGTTCTTC. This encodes CASSPLSIGNNEQFF.

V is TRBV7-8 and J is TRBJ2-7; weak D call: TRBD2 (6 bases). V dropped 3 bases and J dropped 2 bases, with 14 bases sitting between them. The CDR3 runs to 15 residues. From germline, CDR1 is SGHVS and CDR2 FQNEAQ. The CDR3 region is CASSFRDGLTYEQYF. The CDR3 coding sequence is TGTGCCAGCAGCTTCCGGGACGGACTAACCTACGAGCAGTACTTC.

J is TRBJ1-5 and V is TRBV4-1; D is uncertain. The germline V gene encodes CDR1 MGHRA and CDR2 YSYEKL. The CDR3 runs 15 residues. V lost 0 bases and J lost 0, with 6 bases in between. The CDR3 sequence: CASSQDMVSNQPQHF. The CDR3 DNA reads TGCGCCAGCAGCCAAGATATGGTTAGCAATCAGCCCCAGCATTTT.